Presented here are 10 T cell receptor beta chains from one specimen sequenced in a study of cytomegalovirus exposure and HLA in healthy donors. PCR involved 60 Vbeta and 13 Jbeta primers. Assay used: immunoSEQ multiplex PCR; TCRdb lists only in-frame clones, some missing. The sample contains around 170,000 clones, roughly 78% of which appear only once. Sequencing input: PBMCs. Source of these receptors: a woman aged 45-59 years in good health and CMV-seropositive.

The chain is built from TRBV7-2 and TRBJ2-1; 10 positions agree with TRBD2. V gave up 6 bases and J gave up 4 bases; unmatched junction bases: 6. The CDR3 runs 15 residues. CDR1 is SGHTA and CDR2 is FQGNSA in the germline V gene. In DNA form, the CDR3 reads TGTGCCAGCAGTTACACTAGCGGGGAGTACAATGAGCAGTTCTTC. Translation gives CASSYTSGEYNEQFF.

The J gene is TRBJ2-3, the V gene TRBV7-2, with 9 bases fitting TRBD1. Germline V lookup: CDR1 SGHTA, CDR2 FQGNSA. The junction had 8 bases not matched to a gene; V was cut back by 5 bases and J by 2 bases. The CDR3 totals 16 residues. The CDR3: CASSHPGQGFTDTQYF. The CDR3 DNA is TGTGCCAGCAGCCATCCGGGACAGGGATTCACAGATACGCAGTATTTT.

With regard to this clone: Distinct nucleotide sequences in the sample also encode this CDR3. The chain carries TRBV7-8 and TRBJ2-7; D unresolved. V was pared by 5 bases and J by 3 bases, with 11 bases between. CDR1 and CDR2 (germline): SGHVS, FQNEAQ. The CDR3 consists of 13 residues. The DNA for the CDR3 is TGTGCCAGCAGCCTTGACACTTACTACGAGCAGTACTTC. Translating gives CASSLDTYYEQYF.

In this sample, this clone turned up a few times. V gene TRBV5-1 combines with J gene TRBJ2-2; 8 bases map to TRBD2. The germline V gene has CDR1 SGHRS and CDR2 YFSETQ. V was clipped by 5 bases and J by 3 bases; unmatched bases: 9. The CDR3 totals 16 residues. CDR3 DNA sequence: TGCGCCAGCAGTTGGAGCACTAGCGGTCACACCGGGGAGCTGTTTTTT. Translating it yields CASSWSTSGHTGELFF.

This rearrangement joins TRBV9 to TRBJ1-3; 8 bases agree with TRBD1. V was clipped by 7 bases and J by 0 bases; unmatched bases: 3. This CDR3 comprises 14 residues. CDR1 SGDLS and CDR2 YYNGEE come from the germline V gene. CDR3 amino acids: CASGTGDSGNTIYF. CDR3 nucleotide sequence: TGTGCCAGCGGGACAGGCGACTCTGGAAACACCATATATTTT.

The CDR3 protein is CASSSYVGTGSHEQYF. CDR3 DNA sequence: TGTGCCAGCAGCTCATACGTGGGGACAGGAAGCCACGAGCAGTACTTC. The chain has TRBV7-2 and TRBJ2-7, with 8 bases lining up with TRBD1. The CDR3 is 16 residues long. Germline CDR1 reads SGHTA; CDR2 reads FQGNSA. V shed 4 bases and J 5 bases; nucleotides not matched to a gene: 13.

The chain employs TRBV11-2 and TRBJ1-6, with a possible D match to TRBD1 (5 bases). Trimming shortened V by 10 bases and J by 7 bases, and 20 bases separated the two germline ends. This CDR3 has 15 amino acids. CDR1 and CDR2 (germline): SGHAT, FQNNGV. CDR3 in amino acids: CAISLAGPQNSPLHF. The CDR3 DNA is TGTGCCATTTCTTTGGCGGGGCCTCAAAATTCACCCCTCCACTTT.

The rearrangement uses TRBV6-5 and TRBJ1-3, with unresolved D. The CDR3 has 12 amino acids. Trimming left V 9 bases short and J 0 bases short, with 6 bases between. CDR1 is MNHEY, CDR2 SVGAGI, per germline. The CDR3 reads CASRSSGNTIYF. As DNA, the CDR3 is TGTGCCAGTCGGAGCTCTGGAAACACCATATATTTT.

This clone was detected a few times. The genes are TRBV28 and TRBJ1-2; TRBD1 is a possible D gene (5 bases). CDR3 length: 13 amino acids. V was cut by 1 base and J by 3 bases, with 6 bases left in between. Germline CDR1 and CDR2: MDHEN and SYDVKM. CDR3 residues: CASSLSGDYGYTF. CDR3 nucleotide sequence: TGTGCCAGCAGTTTATCGGGGGACTATGGCTACACCTTC.

V and J are TRBV21-1 and TRBJ1-1; TRBD1, the D gene given by the table, was not confirmed from the DNA. TRBV21-1 is a known pseudogene. The CDR3 is made up of 15 amino acids. The CDR3 is CASSAYRALNTEAFF. CDR3 nucleotide sequence: TGTGCCAGCAGCGCCTACAGGGCACTCAACACTGAAGCTTTCTTT.